The T cell receptor beta chain described here comes from a study of human T cells and chemical hapten exposure. Background on the study: After 6 days, upper back 0.01% DPC patch tests were scored. Per-sample variation in TCR yield stemmed mainly from small pooled library volume differences.

Treatment described: therapeutic diphenylcyclopropenone sensitization with weekly scalp DPC. This clonotype was seen only a few times. It was the library that attached unique molecular identifiers to individual cDNA molecules. TCRdb recomputed calls from the reads with MiXCR, one row per CDR3 protein. This repertoire shows around 5,000 distinct CDR3 sequences, around half found once; its top ten account for 4%. The TCR comes from an adult with alopecia areata. Some clones in this sample may be carry-over from other donors' samples. This table probably holds off-target reads from a library built for another chain. The source material was whole blood, sampled before DPC sensitization or 2, 6, or about 24 weeks after (not recorded which).

The CDR3 loop reads CASSLGSGGAVVYEQYF. The CDR3 coding sequence is TGTGCCAGCAGCTTAGGTTCAGGGGGCGCAGTGGTCTACGAGCAGTACTTC. The chain couples TRBV7-9 to TRBJ2-7; 8 bases are a match to TRBD1. Germline loops: CDR1 SEHNR, CDR2 FQNEAQ (reference sequence). Germline trimming cut 1 base from V and 3 bases from J; bases unmatched to any gene: 11. The CDR3 spans 17 residues.